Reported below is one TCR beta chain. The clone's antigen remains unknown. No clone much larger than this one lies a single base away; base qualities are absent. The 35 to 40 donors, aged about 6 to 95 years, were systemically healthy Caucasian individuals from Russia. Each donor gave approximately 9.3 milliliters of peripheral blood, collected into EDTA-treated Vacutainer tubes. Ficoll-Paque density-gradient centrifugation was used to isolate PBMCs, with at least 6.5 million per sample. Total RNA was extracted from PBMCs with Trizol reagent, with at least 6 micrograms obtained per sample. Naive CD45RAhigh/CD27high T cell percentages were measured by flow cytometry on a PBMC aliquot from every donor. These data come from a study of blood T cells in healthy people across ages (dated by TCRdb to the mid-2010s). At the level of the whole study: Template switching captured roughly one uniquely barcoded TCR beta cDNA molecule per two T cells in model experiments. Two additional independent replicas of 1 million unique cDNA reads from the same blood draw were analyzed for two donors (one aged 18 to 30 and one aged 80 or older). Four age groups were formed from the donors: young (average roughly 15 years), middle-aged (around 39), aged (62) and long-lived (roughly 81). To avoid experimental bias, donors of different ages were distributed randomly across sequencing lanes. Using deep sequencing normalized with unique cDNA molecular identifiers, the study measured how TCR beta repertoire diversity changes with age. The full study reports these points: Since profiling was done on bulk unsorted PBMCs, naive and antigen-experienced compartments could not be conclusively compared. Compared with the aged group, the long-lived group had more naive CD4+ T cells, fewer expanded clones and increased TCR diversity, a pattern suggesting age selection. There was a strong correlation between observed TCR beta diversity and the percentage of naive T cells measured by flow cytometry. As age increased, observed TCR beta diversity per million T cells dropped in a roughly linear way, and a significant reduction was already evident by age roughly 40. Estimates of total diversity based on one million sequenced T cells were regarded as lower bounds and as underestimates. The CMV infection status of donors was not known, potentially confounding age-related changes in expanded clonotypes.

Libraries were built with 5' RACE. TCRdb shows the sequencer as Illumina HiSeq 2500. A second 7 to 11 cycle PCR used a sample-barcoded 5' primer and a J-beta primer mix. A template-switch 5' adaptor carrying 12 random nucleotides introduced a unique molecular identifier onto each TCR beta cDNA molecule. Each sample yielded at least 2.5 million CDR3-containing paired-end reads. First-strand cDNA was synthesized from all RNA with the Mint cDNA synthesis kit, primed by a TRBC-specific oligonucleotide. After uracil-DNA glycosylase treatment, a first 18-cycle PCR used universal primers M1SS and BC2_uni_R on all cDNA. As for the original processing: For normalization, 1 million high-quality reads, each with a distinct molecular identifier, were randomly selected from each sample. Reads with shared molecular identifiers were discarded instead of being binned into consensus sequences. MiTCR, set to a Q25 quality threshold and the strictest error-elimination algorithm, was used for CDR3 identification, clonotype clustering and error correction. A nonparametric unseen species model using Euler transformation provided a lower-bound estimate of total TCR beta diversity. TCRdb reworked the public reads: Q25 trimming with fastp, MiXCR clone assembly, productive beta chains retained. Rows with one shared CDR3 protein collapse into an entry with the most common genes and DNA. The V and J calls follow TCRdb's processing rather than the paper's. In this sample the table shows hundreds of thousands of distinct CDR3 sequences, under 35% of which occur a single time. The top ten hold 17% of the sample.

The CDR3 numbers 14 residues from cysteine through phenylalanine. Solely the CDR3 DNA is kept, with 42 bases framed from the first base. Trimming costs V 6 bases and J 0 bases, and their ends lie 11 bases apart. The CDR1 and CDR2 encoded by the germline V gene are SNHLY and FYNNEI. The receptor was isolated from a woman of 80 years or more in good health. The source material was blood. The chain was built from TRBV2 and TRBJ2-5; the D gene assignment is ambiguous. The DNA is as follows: TGTGCCAGCAGCCCAGCCCCGTACCAAGAGACCCAGTACTTC. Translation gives CASSPAPYQETQYF.